This TCR beta chain comes out of a study of blood T cell repertoires in COVID-19. The CDR3 runs to 16 residues. Germline loops: CDR1 KGHSH, CDR2 LQKENI. V lost 3 bases, J lost 3 bases, and 8 bases stayed unmatched. Enrollment of patients from Seattle took place during active infection, with longitudinal follow-up. Measured with immunoSEQ multiplex PCR; TCRdb has only the in-frame clones, and not every one. The table has some 70,000 clones, 70% to 90% seen once. The sample comprised peripheral blood. The clonotype was recovered from a woman between 45 and 65 years old with COVID-19, enrolled during active disease. The chain links TRBV18 to TRBJ1-3; TRBD1 matches at 7 bases. The CDR3 nucleotides read TGTGCCAGCTCACCGACAGGGCGGATTAATGGAAACACCATATATTTT. Translation gives CASSPTGRINGNTIYF.